This TCR beta chain originates from a study of T cells in Graves' hyperthyroidism and ophthalmopathy. Study outcomes and limitations: Also found in blood were most expanded thyroid clonotypes above 0.001. Separation of ophthalmopathy from stable hyperthyroidism was achieved by a 13 V-J model.

Diagnosing involved the use of clinical symptoms, serum thyroxine and TRAb, thyroid ultrasound and orbital computed tomography. The source of the PBMCs was approximately 9.5 ml of fresh peripheral blood. The table lists this clonotype with many counts. Its target is unknown. RNA transcripts provided the source from which TCR beta CDR3 regions were amplified. First-round RT-PCR of the TCR CDR3 relied on the HTBI primer set. One entry per CDR3 protein results from TCRdb running MiXCR on the multiplex PCR reads. This table holds 360,000 or so distinct CDR3 sequences, about 15% found once. The clonotype originates from a woman aged 55 to 70 with Graves' ophthalmopathy. Sequenced material: blood.

The CDR3 here is CASRRAGGETQYF. CDR3 DNA sequence: TGTGCCAGCAGAAGAGCGGGAGGGGAGACCCAGTACTTC. The chain couples TRBV2 to TRBJ2-5; 10 nucleotides match TRBD2. The CDR3 consists of 13 residues. J lost 5 bases, V lost 6 bases, and 3 bases had no gene match. Germline values: CDR1 SNHLY, CDR2 FYNNEI.